A single sample gave rise to the 12 T cell receptor beta chains below, sequenced in a study of T cells after yellow fever vaccination. One entry per CDR3 protein results from TCRdb running MiXCR on the 5' RACE reads. The sample has fewer than 400,000 distinct CDR3 sequences, about 11% seen once; the top ten hold 3% to 3.5%. Material: CD4+ T cells sorted from PBMCs, obtained 45 days after the yellow fever booster vaccination. The receptors stem from a man aged 18 to 30 who received the YFV17D yellow fever vaccine.

The V gene is TRBV7-3, the J gene TRBJ1-1, with D possibly being TRBD1 (5 bases). The germline V and J ends were trimmed by 5 bases and 2 bases, with 9 bases remaining between them. Germline V gene data show CDR1 as SGHTA and CDR2 as FQGTGA. The CDR3 spans 13 residues. DNA for the CDR3: TGTGCCAGCAGCATAGACAGTAACACTGAAGCTTTCTTT. Translating it yields CASSIDSNTEAFF.

This chain links TRBV4-1 with TRBJ2-2; TRBD1 matches at 7 bases. This CDR3 contains 15 residues. J gave up 3 bases and V 4 bases, and 5 bases lay outside the gene matches. Germline loops: CDR1 MGHRA, CDR2 YSYEKL. In DNA form, the CDR3 reads TGCGCCAGCAGCCGCCTGGGACAGCACACCGGGGAGCTGTTTTTT. It translates to CASSRLGQHTGELFF.

This sequence joins TRBV6-5 and TRBJ2-5, with TRBD1 matching over 9 bases. V was pared by 2 bases and J by 4 bases, with 8 bases of the junction left unmatched. CDR1 is MNHEY, CDR2 SVGAGI, per germline. The CDR3 spans 16 residues. The CDR3 loop reads CASSYGNRGLGETQYF. As DNA, the CDR3 is TGTGCCAGCAGTTACGGAAACAGGGGGCTAGGAGAGACCCAGTACTTC.

This clonotype was seen at least ten times. Written as DNA, the CDR3 is TGCAGCGTTGATGGGGCTCGGGGGAGCACCGGGGAGCTGTTTTTT. Protein product: CSVDGARGSTGELFF. V usage is TRBV29-1 and J usage is TRBJ2-2, with D tentatively TRBD2 (6 bases). This CDR3 spans 15 amino acids. V lost 3 bases to trimming and J lost 4 bases, with 15 bases between them. Germline CDR1 and CDR2: SQVTM and ANQGSEA.

This clonotype was counted only a few times. The chain employs TRBV30 and TRBJ1-2; unclear D gene. CDR3 length: 13 residues. The V end was cut by 4 bases, the J end by 1 base, with 10 bases between. Germline CDR1 reads GTSNPN; CDR2 reads SVGIG (reference sequence). The DNA of the CDR3 is TGTGCCTGGACGACGGAAAATAACTATGGCTACACCTTC. This encodes CAWTTENNYGYTF.

CDR3 sequence: CATSPVRAAAYGYTF. The CDR3 DNA follows: TGTGCCACCAGCCCCGTCCGGGCCGCTGCTTATGGCTACACCTTC. The chain recombines TRBV15 with TRBJ1-2; no definite D call. Germline CDR1 and CDR2: LNHNV and YYDKDF (reference sequence). The CDR3 extends over 15 amino acids. Between the trimmed V and J ends, which lost 5 bases and 5 bases, there was a span of 18 bases.

V and J are TRBV18 and TRBJ1-1; a weak D match, TRBD1 (5 bases). CDR3 size: 13 residues. The germline CDR1 and CDR2 sequences are KGHSH and LQKENI. V was pared by 3 bases and J by 7 bases, with 12 bases between. The CDR3 is CASSPWDGSEAFF. CDR3 in DNA: TGTGCCAGCTCACCCTGGGACGGTAGTGAAGCTTTCTTT.

The chain combines TRBV7-2 with TRBJ1-6, with TRBD1 matching 8 bases. The CDR3 consists of 15 residues. V was clipped by 1 base and J by 7 bases; unmatched bases: 3. CDR1 and CDR2 (germline): SGHTA, FQGNSA. This CDR3 is CASSLGRTGNSPLHF. In DNA form, the CDR3 reads TGTGCCAGCAGCTTAGGGCGGACAGGGAATTCACCCCTCCACTTT.

This clonotype was picked up a small number of times. The chain recombines TRBV12-3 or TRBV12-4 with TRBJ2-4; D is uncertain. V lost 5 bases, J lost 0 bases, and 14 bases lay in between. The CDR3 contains 16 residues. The CDR3 DNA reads as TGTGCCAGCAGTCGACACGAAACCGTAGCCAAAAACATTCAGTACTTC. It encodes CASSRHETVAKNIQYF.

The chain recombines TRBV6-5 with TRBJ1-2; TRBD1 aligns across 7 bases. The V gene end was trimmed by 0 bases and the J gene end by 9 bases; junction bases not matched to a gene: 1. In germline, CDR1 is MNHEY, CDR2 SVGAGI. The CDR3 runs 12 residues. The CDR3 DNA reads TGTGCCAGCAGTTACTCGGACAGGAGCTACACCTTC. Translating gives CASSYSDRSYTF.

Notes on this clonotype: A read error may produce the germline difference seen at one junction end. The rearrangement uses TRBV6-5 and TRBJ1-1, with D perhaps TRBD1 (5 bases). CDR1 MNHEY and CDR2 SVGAGI come from the germline V gene. This CDR3 has 16 residues. CDR3 sequence: CASSYSPGRKNTEALF. CDR3 coding DNA: TGTGCCAGCAGTTACTCACCGGGACGCAAGAACACTGAAGCTCTCTTT.

The V call is TRBV5-1, the J call TRBJ2-5, with TRBD2 as a possible D gene (5 bases). The CDR3 is 14 residues long. Trimming took off 2 bases at V and 2 bases at J, with 10 bases between the two ends. Germline V lookup: CDR1 SGHRS, CDR2 YFSETQ. The CDR3 DNA is TGCGCCAGCAGCTTCGACACGGGACAAGAGACCCAGTACTTC. This encodes CASSFDTGQETQYF.